What follows are 29 T cell receptor beta chains derived from one specimen sequenced in a study of blood T cell repertoires in COVID-19. Assay used: immunoSEQ multiplex PCR; TCRdb lists only in-frame clones, some missing. The table has more than 350,000 clones, roughly 90% seen once; the top ten hold 1.4%. Input material: PBMCs or T cells enriched from blood (not recorded which). Source of these receptors: a woman between 18 and 29 years old who had been exposed to COVID-19.

The chain has TRBV11-2 and TRBJ1-5, with D perhaps TRBD1 (5 bases). The length of the CDR3 is 15 residues. Germline V gene data show CDR1 as SGHAT and CDR2 as FQNNGV. V was shortened by 3 bases and J by 0 bases, with 9 bases between the two germline ends. CDR3 coding DNA: TGTGCCAGCAGCTTGGGGGGTACTAGCAATCAGCCCCAGCATTTT. This translates into CASSLGGTSNQPQHF.

The CDR3 sequence is CASSFGGPASYNEQFF. The CDR3 DNA sequence: TGTGCCAGCAGCTTCGGGGGGCCCGCATCCTACAATGAGCAGTTCTTC. The chain has TRBV5-4 and TRBJ2-1, with a possible D match to TRBD2 (7 bases). Germline CDR1 is SGHNT and CDR2 is YYREEE (reference sequence). This CDR3 has 16 residues. Trimming removed 2 bases from V and 1 base from J, with 13 bases in between.

V and J are TRBV28 and TRBJ1-1; possibly TRBD1 for D (5 bases). This CDR3 has 14 amino acids. V lost 6 bases to trimming and J lost 4 bases, with 15 bases between them. Germline CDR1 MDHEN, CDR2 SYDVKM. CDR3 amino acids: CASRRAGVVTEAFF. CDR3 DNA: TGTGCCAGCAGGCGGGCGGGGGTGGTCACTGAAGCTTTCTTT.

The chain joins TRBV29-1 to TRBJ2-7, with TRBD1 identical over 7 bases. The CDR3 runs 12 residues. The V gene end was trimmed by 6 bases and the J gene end by 0 bases; junction bases not matched to a gene: 2. Looked up from germline, CDR1 is SQVTM and CDR2 is ANQGSEA. The DNA of the CDR3 is TGCAGCGTCTGGGACAGCTCCTACGAGCAGTACTTC. Its protein product is CSVWDSSYEQYF.

This chain links TRBV2 with TRBJ2-1; D perhaps matches TRBD1 (6 bases). This CDR3 is 15 amino acids long. Trimming pared 0 bases from V and 2 bases from J, leaving 8 bases between. Germline V gives CDR1 SNHLY, CDR2 FYNNEI. The CDR3 nucleotides are TGTGCCAGCAGTGAAGCGAGGGGGACCTACAATGAGCAGTTCTTC. It is translated as CASSEARGTYNEQFF.

CDR3 in amino acids: CAWSVGQGNTEAFF. CDR3 in DNA: TGTGCCTGGAGTGTGGGGCAAGGGAACACTGAAGCTTTCTTT. The V gene is TRBV30, the J gene TRBJ1-1, with D possibly matching TRBD1 (5 bases). Germline V CDR1 and CDR2: GTSNPN, SVGIG (reference sequence). There are 14 residues in the CDR3. V dropped 0 bases and J dropped 1 base, with 9 bases sitting between them.

This chain joins TRBV7-2 and TRBJ2-1, with D hard to call. Deletions cut 1 base from V and 0 bases from J, with 10 bases between. In germline, CDR1 is SGHTA, CDR2 FQGNSA. The CDR3 length is 16 residues. The CDR3 DNA sequence: TGTGCCAGCAGCTTAGTCGGAGAAAGCTCCTACAATGAGCAGTTCTTC. This translates into CASSLVGESSYNEQFF.

CDR3 in amino acids: CASSYSWGRAAEQFF. The CDR3 nucleotides read TGTGCCAGCAGTTACTCCTGGGGGCGCGCGGCTGAGCAGTTCTTC. The chain couples TRBV6-5 to TRBJ2-1, with D possibly TRBD1 on 6 matching bases. Germline V gene data show CDR1 as MNHEY and CDR2 as SVGAGI. V lost 0 bases, J lost 9 bases, and 15 bases lay in between. This CDR3 is 15 amino acids long.

The chain carries TRBV2 and TRBJ1-1; TRBD1 might be the D (5 bases). Per germline, CDR1 SNHLY and CDR2 FYNNEI. Between the trimmed V and J ends, which lost 3 bases and 7 bases, there was a span of 9 bases. The CDR3 loop spans 12 amino acids. The CDR3 loop is CASSDGGVEAFF. CDR3 nucleotide sequence: TGTGCCAGCAGTGATGGAGGGGTTGAAGCTTTCTTT.

This rearrangement joins TRBV18 to TRBJ2-1; 9 bases line up with TRBD2. Germline V gives CDR1 KGHSH, CDR2 LQKENI. The CDR3 consists of 18 residues. The ends lost 0 bases at V and 5 bases at J; junction bases unmatched: 11. CDR3 sequence reads: CASSPPIGGLARNNEQFF. The CDR3 nucleotides read TGTGCCAGCTCACCACCGATTGGAGGACTAGCGAGAAACAATGAGCAGTTCTTC. The full variable domain, completed using reference TRBV18 and TRBJ2-1, is NAGVMQNPRHLVRRRGQEARLRCSPMKGHSHVYWYRQLPEEGLKFMVYLQKENIIDESGMPKERFSAEFPKEGPSILRIQQVVRGDSAAYFCASSPPIGGLARNNEQFFGPGTRLTVL.

V is TRBV5-8 and J is TRBJ1-1, with a possible D match to TRBD1 (6 bases). The V end was cut by 4 bases, the J end by 0 bases, with 10 bases between. The CDR3 length is 14 residues. Germline V gives CDR1 SGHTS, CDR2 YDEGEE. In nucleotides, the CDR3 is TGTGCCAGCAGCGGGGGGGGCATGAACACTGAAGCTTTCTTT. Its protein is CASSGGGMNTEAFF.

This rearrangement joins TRBV11-2 to TRBJ1-6; TRBD1 might be the D (6 bases). Trimming removed 6 bases from V and 2 bases from J, with 8 bases in between. The length of the CDR3 is 14 residues. CDR1 is SGHAT and CDR2 is FQNNGV in the germline V gene. CDR3 sequence: CASSQGTYNSPLHF. CDR3 nucleotide sequence: TGTGCCAGCAGTCAGGGGACCTATAATTCACCCCTCCACTTT.

The genes are TRBV7-3 and TRBJ2-3; the match to TRBD2 covers 11 bases. Germline V gene data show CDR1 as SGHTA and CDR2 as FQGTGA. The J segment lost 3 bases and the V segment lost 4 bases, leaving 3 bases of the junction unmatched. The CDR3 runs 15 residues. The CDR3 nucleotides are TGTGCCAGCAGCTCTCGACTAGCGGGGACAGATACGCAGTATTTT. Protein sequence: CASSSRLAGTDTQYF.

This clone was counted once. The chain has TRBV29-1 and TRBJ2-1; TRBD2 aligns across 7 bases. With 1 base clipped from V and 0 bases from J, the junction kept 3 bases outside the gene matches. The CDR3 has 15 amino acids. CDR1 is SQVTM and CDR2 is ANQGSEA in the germline V gene. The CDR3 nucleotides read TGCAGCGTTGAAGGAGGGAGGGGCTCCTACAATGAGCAGTTCTTC. Translated: CSVEGGRGSYNEQFF.

The chain links TRBV9 to TRBJ2-7; the match to TRBD2 covers 7 bases. The CDR3 length is 15 residues. With V trimmed by 2 bases and J by 3 bases, 8 bases remained unmatched. CDR1 and CDR2 from the germline V gene are SGDLS and YYNGEE. In nucleotides, the CDR3 is TGTGCCAGCAGCGTCGCTAGCGGAAAACACTACGAGCAGTACTTC. It codes for CASSVASGKHYEQYF.

CDR3 in DNA: TGCGCCAGCAGCCAAGATACGTTACTTCGGACTGCAAACTACGAGCAGTACTTC. Translation: CASSQDTLLRTANYEQYF. This chain uses TRBV4-3 with TRBJ2-7; possibly TRBD2 for D (5 bases). Germline CDR1 LGHNA, CDR2 YSLEER. This CDR3 comprises 18 residues. The germline V and J ends were trimmed by 0 bases and 3 bases, with 21 bases remaining between them.

The chain joins TRBV5-1 to TRBJ1-4, with D unclear. This CDR3 is built from 16 residues. Germline CDR1 and CDR2: SGHRS and YFSETQ. The V and J ends lost 0 bases and 5 bases respectively, with 14 bases between them. This chain's CDR3 is CASSLASGGRNEKLFF. As DNA, the CDR3 is TGCGCCAGCAGCTTGGCTTCGGGTGGTAGAAATGAAAAACTGTTTTTT.

The rearrangement joins TRBV6-5 to TRBJ2-2, with D hard to call. Germline CDR1 reads MNHEY; CDR2 reads SVGAGI. The V end lost 6 bases, the J end lost 7 bases, and 15 bases lay between the germline ends. The CDR3 totals 14 residues. CDR3 nucleotides: TGTGCCAGCAGCCTACTTGGAGTTGGCGGGGAGCTGTTTTTT. Encoded protein: CASSLLGVGGELFF.

The chain recombines TRBV4-3 with TRBJ1-3, with D hard to call. The V gene lost 0 bases and the J gene lost 2 bases, with 8 bases spanning the gap. From germline, CDR1 is LGHNA and CDR2 YSLEER. This CDR3 comprises 15 residues. CDR3 sequence: CASSQDTEPGNTIYF. DNA for the CDR3: TGCGCCAGCAGCCAAGATACGGAGCCTGGAAACACCATATATTTT.

For this clone: This same CDR3 is encoded by further DNA sequences in the sample. The V and J genes are TRBV19 and TRBJ2-7; a possible D gene is TRBD2 (6 bases). V dropped 3 bases and J dropped 0 bases, with 6 bases sitting between them. The CDR3 extends over 13 amino acids. Germline CDR1 LNHDA, CDR2 SQIVND (reference sequence). CDR3 protein: CASSMTSSYEQYF. Here the CDR3 DNA reads TGTGCCAGTAGTATGACTAGCTCCTACGAGCAGTACTTC.

The chain combines TRBV7-2 with TRBJ2-7, with a possible D match to TRBD1 (6 bases). Germline lookup yields CDR1 SGHTA and CDR2 FQGNSA. Trimming pared 1 base from V and 0 bases from J, leaving 10 bases between. The CDR3 length is 15 residues. CDR3 bases: TGTGCCAGCAGCTTAGAACAGGGTATCTCCTACGAGCAGTACTTC. Its protein product is CASSLEQGISYEQYF.

The chain couples TRBV27 to TRBJ2-5; D uncertain. CDR3 size: 13 residues. Trimming pared 1 base from V and 4 bases from J, leaving 7 bases between. The germline V gene has CDR1 MNHEY and CDR2 SMNVEV (reference sequence). The CDR3 nucleotides read TGTGCCAGCAGTTTATGGTCGAGAGAGACCCAGTACTTC. It codes for CASSLWSRETQYF.

The chain has TRBV6-6 and TRBJ2-7, with TRBD2 matching over 9 bases. From germline, CDR1 is MNHNY and CDR2 SVGAGI (reference sequence). Trimming at V came to 8 bases and at J to 6 bases, leaving 5 bases not matched to a gene. The CDR3 has 12 amino acids. The CDR3 is CASGPSGIEQYF. CDR3 in DNA: TGTGCCAGCGGACCTAGCGGGATCGAGCAGTACTTC.

The rearrangement joins TRBV28 to TRBJ2-1; TRBD2 agrees at 9 bases. V was clipped by 5 bases and J by 9 bases; unmatched bases: 17. CDR1 MDHEN and CDR2 SYDVKM come from the germline V gene. The CDR3 contains 17 residues. Here the CDR3 DNA reads TGTGCCAGCAGTCCCATCCCCCTTGCGGGAGGGCGCCCTGAGCAGTTCTTC. Its translation: CASSPIPLAGGRPEQFF.

A single count supports this clone. The chain links TRBV6-5 to TRBJ1-6; D not resolved. V was pared by 2 bases and J by 0 bases, with 8 bases between. The CDR3 has 16 residues. Germline lookup yields CDR1 MNHEY and CDR2 SVGAGI. The CDR3 sequence: CASSYAGNSYNSPLHF. The CDR3 DNA reads TGTGCCAGCAGTTACGCGGGGAACTCCTATAATTCACCCCTCCACTTT.

This chain uses TRBV18 with TRBJ1-5; D ambiguous. From germline, CDR1 is KGHSH and CDR2 LQKENI. Trimming pared 3 bases from V and 2 bases from J, leaving 17 bases between. This CDR3 spans 17 amino acids. Here the CDR3 DNA reads TGTGCCAGCTCACCCGAGGGCAGCCTCTACGGCAATCAGCCCCAGCATTTT. Amino acid sequence: CASSPEGSLYGNQPQHF.

CDR3 bases: TGTGCCAGCAGTGAAAGAGGGCCGGGGACAGATACGCAGTATTTT. It is translated as CASSERGPGTDTQYF. This chain uses TRBV25-1 with TRBJ2-3; tentative D call: TRBD2 (5 bases). Trimming removed 2 bases from V and 3 bases from J, with 12 bases in between. The V gene's germline CDR1 is MGHDK and CDR2 SYGVNS. The CDR3 spans 15 residues.

The chain is built from TRBV14 and TRBJ1-1; the D is unclear. Germline CDR1 reads SGHDN; CDR2 reads FVKESK. Trimming removed 0 bases from V and 0 bases from J, with 14 bases in between. The CDR3 contains 17 residues. The CDR3 here is CASSQDIGQFMNTEAFF. The CDR3 DNA is TGTGCCAGCAGCCAAGATATTGGGCAGTTCATGAACACTGAAGCTTTCTTT.

The chain is built from TRBV6-2 or TRBV6-3 and TRBJ2-2; D unresolved. The CDR3 sequence is 17 residues long. Trimming took 2 bases from V and 0 from J, leaving 13 bases between them. Germline CDR1 reads MNHEY; CDR2 reads SVGEGT. The CDR3 sequence is CASSYLTATSNTGELFF. DNA of the CDR3: TGTGCCAGCAGTTACCTGACTGCCACTTCGAACACCGGGGAGCTGTTTTTT.